Presented here are 15 T cell receptor beta chains from one specimen sequenced in a study of regulatory T cells in long-lasting Graves disease. Time point in this sample: newly diagnosed GD, antithyroid drugs for less than 3 months. Scientists built the TCR library using RNA that was extracted from PBMCs. CDR3-region Arm-PCR and iRepertoire HTBI primers produced the TCR beta libraries. One entry per CDR3 protein results from TCRdb running MiXCR on the multiplex PCR reads. Seen here are 530,000 or so distinct CDR3 sequences, roughly 12% observed once, and the top ten hold roughly a tenth. The sample was also linked to a second study, of T cells in Graves' hyperthyroidism and ophthalmopathy.

This specimen was peripheral blood mononuclear cells (PBMCs), taken at new diagnosis, from a patient treated with antithyroid drugs. Receptors originate from a man in his thirties or forties with Graves disease.

As regards this clonotype: With a far larger clone one base away, a read error is the likely cause. The chain carries TRBV11-2 and TRBJ2-5; tentatively, D is TRBD2 (6 bases). The J call is doubtful: the DNA matches TRBJ2-1 better. The CDR3 has 14 residues. Germline lookup yields CDR1 SGHAT and CDR2 FQNNGV. CDR3 sequence: CASSSLVTAGEQFF. The CDR3 DNA follows: TGTGCCAGCAGCTCACTTGTGACGGCGGGGGAGCAGTTCTTC.

This clonotype occurred a few times. The chain joins TRBV10-3 to TRBJ2-5; D remains unclear. Per germline, CDR1 ENHRY and CDR2 SYGVKD. The CDR3 totals 16 residues. Trimming left V 3 bases short and J 4 bases short, with 18 bases between. CDR3 sequence: CAISDAAAQDGETQYF. The CDR3 DNA reads as TGTGCCATCAGTGACGCCGCCGCCCAGGACGGAGAGACCCAGTACTTC.

The table lists this clonotype with many counts. This sequence joins TRBV10-3 and TRBJ1-1; D may be TRBD1 (6 bases). This CDR3 contains 14 residues. Germline CDR1 is ENHRY and CDR2 is SYGVKD. With 2 bases removed from V and 6 bases from J, the gap between germline ends came to 13 bases. In DNA, the CDR3 is TGTGCCATCAGTGAGGGGGGGGCTTTATCTGAAGCTTTCTTT. This codes for CAISEGGALSEAFF.

With respect to this clonotype: At one boundary the junction diverges from the germline segment, which might be a read error. The V call is TRBV14, the J call TRBJ2-7; TRBD2 agrees at 11 bases. This CDR3 has 16 amino acids. In germline, CDR1 is SGHDN, CDR2 FVKESK. The CDR3 DNA follows: TGTGCCAGCGGACCTCATTCCGGGACTAGCGGCTACGAGCAGCACTTC. Its protein product is CASGPHSGTSGYEQHF.

The table lists this clonotype with many counts. The chain has TRBV5-5 and TRBJ2-3; D is undetermined. V shed 3 bases and J shed 4 bases, with 3 bases lying between them. The germline CDR1 and CDR2 sequences are SGHKS and YYEKEE (reference sequence). The CDR3 is 11 amino acids. The CDR3 bases are TGTGCCAGCAGCTCGCCAGATACGCAGTATTTT. This encodes CASSSPDTQYF.

This clonotype was counted between two and nine times. A much larger clone differs by one base, so this may be a read error. The chain couples TRBV10-2 to TRBJ1-1, with 7 positions matching TRBD1. Trimming at V came to 3 bases and at J to 5 bases, leaving 12 bases not matched to a gene. The CDR3 has 16 amino acids. CDR1 and CDR2 from the germline V gene are WSHSY and SAAADI. In nucleotides, the CDR3 is TGCGCCAGCAGTGACCCACCGGGACAGAGGAAGACTGAAGCTTTCTTT. Its protein is CASSDPPGQRKTEAFF.

This clonotype was counted many times. For the CDR3, the DNA is TGTGCCAGCAGGCACAATCTCCGGTACGAGCAGTACTTC. The encoded protein is CASRHNLRYEQYF. This chain uses TRBV11-2 with TRBJ2-7; no clear D gene. CDR1 is SGHAT, CDR2 FQNNGV, per germline. Trimming stripped 6 bases from V and 4 bases from J, with 13 bases between. This CDR3 is 13 amino acids long.

J is TRBJ2-1 and V is TRBV27; TRBD2 aligns across 14 bases. The J segment lost 4 bases and the V segment lost 5 bases, leaving 7 bases of the junction unmatched. The CDR3 spans 17 residues. CDR1 MNHEY and CDR2 SMNVEV come from the germline V gene (reference sequence). CDR3: CASSQGTSGSSYNEQFF. CDR3 bases: TGTGCCAGCAGTCAGGGGACTAGCGGGAGCTCATACAATGAGCAGTTCTTC.

This clonotype was observed a few times. The gene calls are TRBV3-1 and TRBJ2-1; D gene ambiguous. This CDR3 comprises 14 residues. V was pared by 0 bases and J by 10 bases, with 13 bases between. The V gene's germline CDR1 is LGHDT and CDR2 YNNKEL (reference sequence). The CDR3 sequence is CASSQDLISYEQFF. The CDR3 DNA follows: TGTGCCAGCAGCCAAGATCTCATTTCCTACGAGCAGTTCTTC.

This clonotype was counted ten times or more. The chain employs TRBV6-1 and TRBJ2-7, with D maybe TRBD2 (6 bases). The V end lost 0 bases, the J end lost 0 bases, and 12 bases lay between the germline ends. The CDR3 runs to 16 residues. Germline CDR1 is MNHNS and CDR2 is SASEGT. CDR3 nucleotide sequence: TGTGCCAGCAGTGAAGCCCGCGGGGTTAGCTCCTACGAGCAGTACTTC. Encoded protein: CASSEARGVSSYEQYF.

This clonotype came up once. V gene TRBV7-6 combines with J gene TRBJ2-1, with 7 positions matching TRBD2. The V segment lost 5 bases and the J segment 13 bases; nucleotides outside the gene matches: 8. Germline V gives CDR1 SGHVS, CDR2 FNYEAQ. The CDR3 is 12 amino acids. CDR3 bases: TGTGCCAGCAGCCGAACACTAGCGCCACAGTTCTTC. It yields the protein CASSRTLAPQFF.

This clonotype was counted between two and nine times. The chain employs TRBV5-5 and TRBJ1-2, with D possibly matching TRBD1 (5 bases). CDR1 and CDR2 (germline): SGHKS, YYEKEE (reference sequence). V was pared by 4 bases and J by 4 bases, with 20 bases between. The CDR3 sequence is 16 residues long. The CDR3 sequence: CASSPDGSRGVYGYTF. CDR3 coding DNA: TGTGCCAGCAGCCCGGATGGGTCGCGGGGGGTCTATGGCTACACCTTC.

In this sample, this clonotype turned up a few times. The V call is TRBV5-6, the J call TRBJ2-7, with TRBD2 matching over 7 bases. Trimming at V came to 4 bases and at J to 7 bases, leaving 17 bases not matched to a gene. Germline V gene lookup returns CDR1 SGHDT and CDR2 YYEEEE. This CDR3 is 16 amino acids long. CDR3 nucleotide sequence: TGTGCCAGCAGCCCTCTCAGGAGGGAGGGCCGGTGGGAGCAGTACTTC. It encodes CASSPLRREGRWEQYF. Full variable domain (rest looked up from reference TRBV5-6 and TRBJ2-7): DAGVTQSPTHLIKTRGQQVTLRCSPKSGHDTVSWYQQALGQGPQFIFQYYEEEERQRGNFPDRFSGHQFPNYSSELNVNALLLGDSALYLCASSPLRREGRWEQYFGPGTRLTVT.

The chain links TRBV20-1 to TRBJ1-5; D unresolved. This CDR3 spans 15 amino acids. Germline V gene data show CDR1 as DFQATT and CDR2 as SNEGSKA (reference sequence). The germline V and J ends were trimmed by 0 bases and 7 bases, with 16 bases remaining between them. This chain's CDR3 is CSARDYRGYDQPQHF. The CDR3 coding sequence is TGCAGTGCTAGAGATTACCGGGGATATGACCAGCCCCAGCATTTT.

This clonotype showed up many times. Written as DNA, the CDR3 is TGCAGTGCCCACGATTTGGGCAGGGCAAGTCAGCCCCAGCATTTT. It codes for CSAHDLGRASQPQHF. The V gene is TRBV20-1, the J gene TRBJ1-5, with D possibly matching TRBD1 (5 bases). Germline lookup yields CDR1 DFQATT and CDR2 SNEGSKA (reference sequence). The CDR3 totals 15 residues. Trimming removed 6 bases at V and 6 bases at J, with 21 bases between.